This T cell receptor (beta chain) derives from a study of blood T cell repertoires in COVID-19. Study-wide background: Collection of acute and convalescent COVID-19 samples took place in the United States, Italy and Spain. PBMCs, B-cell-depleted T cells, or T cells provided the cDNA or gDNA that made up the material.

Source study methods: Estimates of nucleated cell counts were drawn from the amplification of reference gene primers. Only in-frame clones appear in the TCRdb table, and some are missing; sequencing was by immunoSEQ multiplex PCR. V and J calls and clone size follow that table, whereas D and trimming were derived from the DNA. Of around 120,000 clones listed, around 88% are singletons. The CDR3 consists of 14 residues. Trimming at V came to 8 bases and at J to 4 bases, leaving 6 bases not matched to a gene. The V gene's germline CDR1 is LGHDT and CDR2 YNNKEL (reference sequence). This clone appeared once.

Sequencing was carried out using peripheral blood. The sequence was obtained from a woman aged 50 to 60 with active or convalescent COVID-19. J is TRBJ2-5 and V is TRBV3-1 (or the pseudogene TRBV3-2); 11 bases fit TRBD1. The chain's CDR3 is CASRDRGLGETQYF. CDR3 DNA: TGTGCCAGCCGGGACAGGGGGTTGGGAGAGACCCAGTACTTC.